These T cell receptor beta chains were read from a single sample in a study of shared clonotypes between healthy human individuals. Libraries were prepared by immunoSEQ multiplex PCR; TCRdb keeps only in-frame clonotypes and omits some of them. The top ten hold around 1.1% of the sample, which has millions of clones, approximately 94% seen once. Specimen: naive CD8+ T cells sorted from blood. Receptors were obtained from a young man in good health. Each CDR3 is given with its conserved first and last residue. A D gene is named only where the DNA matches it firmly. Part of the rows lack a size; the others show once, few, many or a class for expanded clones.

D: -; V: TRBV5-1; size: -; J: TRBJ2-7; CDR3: CASSHDSPSSYEQYF; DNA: TGCGCCAGCAGCCACGACAGCCCGAGCTCCTACGAGCAGTACTTC
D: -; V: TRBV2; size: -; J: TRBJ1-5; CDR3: CAVNGGPGNQPQHF; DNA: TGTGCCGTCAATGGGGGCCCCGGCAATCAGCCCCAGCATTTT
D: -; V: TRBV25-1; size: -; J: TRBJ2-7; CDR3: CASSDGSRDGYYEQYF; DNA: TGTGCCAGCAGTGATGGTAGCCGGGACGGCTACTACGAGCAGTACTTC
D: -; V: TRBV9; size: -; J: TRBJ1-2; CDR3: CASSAYQGIGNYGYTF; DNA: TGTGCCAGCAGCGCGTACCAGGGGATAGGGAACTATGGCTACACCTTC
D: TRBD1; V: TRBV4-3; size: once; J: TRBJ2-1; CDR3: CASSQELGQGWEQFF; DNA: TGCGCCAGCAGCCAAGAACTGGGACAGGGCTGGGAGCAGTTCTTC
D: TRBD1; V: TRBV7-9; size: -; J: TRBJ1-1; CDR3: CASSFPARTGGDTEAFF; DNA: TGTGCCAGCAGCTTTCCCGCGCGGACAGGGGGGGACACTGAAGCTTTCTTT
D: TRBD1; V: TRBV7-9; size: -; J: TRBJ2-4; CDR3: CASSTGWTGELAKNIQYF; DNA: TGTGCCAGCAGCACGGGGTGGACAGGGGAACTAGCCAAAAACATTCAGTACTTC
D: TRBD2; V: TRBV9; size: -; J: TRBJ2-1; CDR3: CASSPGGSYNEQFF; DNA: TGTGCCAGCAGCCCGGGGGGCTCCTACAATGAGCAGTTCTTC
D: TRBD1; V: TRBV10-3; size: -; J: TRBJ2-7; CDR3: CAISGKTGEIYEQYF; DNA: TGTGCCATCAGTGGGAAGACAGGGGAGATCTACGAGCAGTACTTC
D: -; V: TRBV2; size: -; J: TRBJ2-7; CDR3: CAIQMLEGYEQYF; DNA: TGTGCCATCCAAATGTTAGAAGGATACGAGCAGTACTTC
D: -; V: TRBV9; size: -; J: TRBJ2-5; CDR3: CASSVAVGVETQYF; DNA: TGTGCCAGCAGCGTAGCGGTGGGAGTGGAGACCCAGTACTTC
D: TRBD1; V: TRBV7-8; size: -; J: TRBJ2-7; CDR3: CASSLTGLYEQYF; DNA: TGTGCCAGCAGCCTGACAGGGCTCTACGAGCAGTACTTC
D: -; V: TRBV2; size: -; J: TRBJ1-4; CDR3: CASSGPSGAVEEKLFF; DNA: TGTGCCAGCAGTGGGCCTTCGGGGGCGGTGGAAGAAAAACTGTTTTTT
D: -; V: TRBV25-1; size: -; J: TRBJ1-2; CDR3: CASVYQDGYTF; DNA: TGTGCCAGCGTTTATCAGGATGGCTACACCTTC
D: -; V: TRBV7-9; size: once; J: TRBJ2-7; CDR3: CASSLVEGWGSYEQYF; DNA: TGTGCCAGCAGCTTAGTTGAGGGGTGGGGCTCCTACGAGCAGTACTTC